Included here is one TCR beta chain sequence, with context. The target antigen is unknown. Trimming cost V 5 bases and J 1 base; bases outside gene matches: 4. There are 17 residues in the CDR3. Germline loops: CDR1 SSHAT, CDR2 FNYEAQ (reference sequence). This entry comes from a study of T cell responses to AZD1222 COVID-19 vaccine. Study-wide points: Of spike-specific TCRs, nearly half reportedly target regions left unmutated in variants. Spike-wide vaccine-associated CD4 TCRs dominated at 160-218 and 743-854. White British donors predominated, females outnumbered males, and clonal diversity was possibly underestimated. Repertoire sampling happened only post peak T cell response.

Clones were sequenced by immunoSEQ multiplex PCR, and TCRdb holds only the in-frame ones, with some missing. Counted here are 150,000 to 190,000 clones, 90% occurring once; the ten biggest clones make up over 1.5%. The TCR originated in an adult in good health. The rearrangement uses TRBV7-7 and TRBJ2-6, with 11 bases lining up with TRBD1. Sequences were derived from peripheral blood, sampled on day 0 of AZD1222 vaccination. The CDR3 sequence is CASSMDRGLSGANVLTF. DNA for the CDR3: TGTGCCAGCAGCATGGACAGGGGGCTTTCTGGGGCCAACGTCCTGACTTTC.